Below, 11 T cell receptor beta chains from the same sample are listed, as sequenced in a study of regulatory T cells in long-lasting Graves disease. Time point noted: newly diagnosed GD, antithyroid drugs for less than 3 months. PBMCs were the source of the RNA used for TCR sequencing. Libraries of TCR beta came from iRepertoire HTBI primers plus Arm-PCR of CDR3 regions. One entry per CDR3 protein, called by TCRdb with MiXCR from the multiplex PCR reads. The sample has approximately 540,000 distinct CDR3 sequences; about 12% are singletons. These data also formed part of another study, on T cells in Graves' hyperthyroidism and ophthalmopathy.

Sequenced here: peripheral blood mononuclear cells (PBMCs), sampled at new diagnosis, from a patient treated with antithyroid drugs. These receptors were obtained from a young woman with Graves disease.

This clonotype has just a few counts. This chain connects TRBV11-2 to TRBJ1-5; D is perhaps TRBD1 (6 bases). With 5 bases removed from V and 6 bases from J, the gap between germline ends came to 14 bases. The germline gives CDR1 SGHAT, CDR2 FQNNGV. This CDR3 is 14 amino acids long. The CDR3 reads CASSQNRVGQPQHF. The DNA for the CDR3 is TGTGCCAGCAGCCAGAACAGGGTAGGTCAGCCCCAGCATTTT.

The chain employs TRBV15 and TRBJ2-1; 9 nucleotides agree with TRBD2. CDR3 length: 18 residues. The V gene end was trimmed by 3 bases and the J gene end by 3 bases; junction bases not matched to a gene: 12. The germline V gene encodes CDR1 LNHNV and CDR2 YYDKDF (reference sequence). CDR3 DNA: TGTGCCACCAGCAGCGGGGCTGGGAGCGGGAGGTACTACAATGAGCAGTTCTTC. Protein: CATSSGAGSGRYYNEQFF. The variable domain in full, completed from reference TRBV15 and TRBJ2-1, reads DAMVIQNPRYQVTQFGKPVTLSCSQTLNHNVMYWYQQKSSQAPKLLFHYYDKDFNNEADTPDNFQSRRPNTSFCFLDIRSPGLGDTAMYLCATSSGAGSGRYYNEQFFGPGTRLTVL.

There are many counts of this clonotype. The CDR3 DNA reads TGTGCCACCAGCAACCGACTAGCCCCCCCAGATACGCAGTATTTT. It yields the protein CATSNRLAPPDTQYF. The V gene is TRBV15, the J gene TRBJ2-3; TRBD2 matches 7 bases. Germline CDR1 LNHNV, CDR2 YYDKDF (reference sequence). The CDR3 has 15 residues. Germline trimming cut 4 bases from V and 4 bases from J; bases unmatched to any gene: 8.

V usage is TRBV20-1 and J usage is TRBJ2-4, with a weak D call TRBD2 (5 bases). CDR3 size: 15 residues. Germline values: CDR1 DFQATT, CDR2 SNEGSKA (reference sequence). V lost 6 bases and J 7 bases, leaving 22 bases between the germline ends. The CDR3 DNA follows: TGCAGTGCCCGAAATCCCGGGCCCCGGACTAACATTCAGTACTTC. Translating it yields CSARNPGPRTNIQYF.

The sample holds many counts of this clonotype. This chain links TRBV11-2 with TRBJ2-1; 12 bases fit TRBD2. V lost 2 bases to trimming and J lost 8 bases; unmatched junction nucleotides: 10. Germline V CDR1 and CDR2: SGHAT, FQNNGV. The CDR3 consists of 17 residues. This CDR3 is CASSLLAGGPYIDEQFF. CDR3 nucleotides: TGTGCCAGCAGCTTACTAGCGGGAGGGCCTTATATCGATGAGCAGTTCTTC.

In its sample, this clonotype was seen many times. This sequence joins TRBV27 and TRBJ2-7; 11 nucleotides align to TRBD1. V was pared by 4 bases and J by 2 bases, with 4 bases of the junction left unmatched. Germline CDR1 and CDR2: MNHEY and SMNVEV (reference sequence). The CDR3 consists of 15 residues. CDR3 sequence reads: CASSWDRGVPYEQYF. CDR3 DNA sequence: TGTGCCAGCAGTTGGGACAGGGGGGTCCCCTACGAGCAGTACTTC.

This clonotype was picked up many times. This chain connects TRBV4-2 to TRBJ1-2; D ambiguous. Trimming removed 0 bases at V and 4 bases at J, with 3 bases between. The CDR3 contains 12 residues. The germline CDR1 and CDR2 sequences are LGHNA and YNFKEQ. CDR3 residues: CASSQEGYGYTF. The CDR3 DNA is TGTGCCAGCAGCCAAGAGGGCTATGGCTACACCTTC.

This clonotype came up many times. The CDR3, as DNA: TGTGCCAGCAGTCACGGGACTAGACAGGGACCGCCCCAGCATTTT. It specifies CASSHGTRQGPPQHF. The chain combines TRBV6-1 with TRBJ1-5; 7 bases line up with TRBD1. This CDR3 is 15 amino acids long. Germline V gives CDR1 MNHNS, CDR2 SASEGT. Trimming removed 5 bases from V and 9 bases from J; junction bases left unmatched: 13.

This clonotype was seen many times. The V call is TRBV12-3 or TRBV12-4, the J call TRBJ2-7; D uncertain. Trimming removed 6 bases from V and 0 bases from J, with 15 bases in between. CDR3 length: 15 amino acids. In DNA, the CDR3 is TGTGCCAGCAGCCCCCTTTGGCGGAGCTCCTACGAGCAGTACTTC. Its protein is CASSPLWRSSYEQYF.

The chain combines TRBV7-9 with TRBJ2-1; D is unclear. The CDR3 is 14 amino acids. Trimming pared 6 bases from V and 5 bases from J, leaving 14 bases between. Germline CDR1 is SEHNR and CDR2 is FQNEAQ (reference sequence). The CDR3 coding sequence is TGTGCCAGCAGAGTGGACGAAACTGACAATGAGCAGTTCTTC. Protein: CASRVDETDNEQFF.

This clonotype was seen ten or more times. The genes are TRBV12-3 or TRBV12-4 and TRBJ2-2; 7 bases are a match to TRBD2. The CDR3 contains 14 residues. The V and J ends lost 3 bases and 6 bases, in that order; junction bases with no gene match: 4. The CDR3 region is CASSFSSGPGELFF. In DNA form, the CDR3 reads TGTGCCAGCAGTTTTAGTAGCGGGCCCGGGGAGCTGTTTTTT.